This T cell receptor (beta chain) was sequenced during a study of blood T cell repertoires in COVID-19. Source study methods: How many nucleated cells were present was estimated from reference gene primer amplification. Sequencing used immunoSEQ multiplex PCR; TCRdb keeps in-frame clones, though not all of them. That table supplies the V and J calls and clone size; D and trimming were determined from the DNA. Here the sample spans 35,000 to 40,000 clones, 78% being singletons. This clone was recorded once. This TCR derives from a man between 65 and 85 years old with acute or convalescent COVID-19. Sequencing input: peripheral blood.

CDR3 nucleotides: TGTGCCAGCCGCGGGACAGTGAACACTGAAGCTTTCTTT. Its translation: CASRGTVNTEAFF. The rearrangement links TRBV6-5 to TRBJ1-1; 7 bases match TRBD1. CDR1 MNHEY and CDR2 SVGAGI come from the germline V gene. V dropped 8 bases and J dropped 0; count of bases not matched to a gene: 3. This CDR3 is 13 amino acids long.